These T cell receptor beta chains were read from a single sample in a study of TIL therapy for anti-PD-1-resistant metastatic lung cancer. Method: immunoSEQ multiplex PCR; TCRdb's copy keeps in-frame clones and lacks some. The sample has about 95,000 clones; 65% are singletons. This sample comprised tumor tissue, obtained at baseline. Receptor source: a person aged 25-85 years with non-small cell lung cancer. CDR3s include the opening cysteine and the closing phenylalanine or tryptophan.

v_gene	CDR3aa
TRBV5-1	CASSTGGGQETQYF
TRBV10-3	CAIGLAGPGEQYF
TRBV21-1	CASSKPTTSGRFTDTQYF
TRBV5-1	CASSLALAGRETQYF
TRBV6-5	CASSYRGGENEKLFF
TRBV2	CASSARGLAPYEQYF
TRBV24-1	CATSLAGLDYNEQFF
TRBV7-6	CASTGGRLNEKLFF
TRBV5-1	CASRIQAGGNTGELFF
TRBV7-6	CASSLQAEIPGDTQYF
TRBV5-8	CASSPRQGAGQPQHF
TRBV19	CASRKPGQGNQPQHF
TRBV29-1	CSVGLRTDTQYF
TRBV19	CASRSSGRAKIIQYF
TRBV7-9	CASSLKVQGTDTQYF
TRBV21-1	CASSNAGGVKQTQYF
TRBV11-2	CASSLVSGGAGADTQYF
TRBV4-3	CASSQDWGGNQPQHF
TRBV2	CASEQGNTEAFF
TRBV11-2	CASSLAGGPGEQYF
TRBV6-2/TRBV6-3	CASSYGTSGIDEQFF
TRBV28	CASSPSTGYGYTF
TRBV2	CASNRGRSGELFF
TRBV4-1	CASSHTTKEAFF
TRBV24-1	CATSARGNEQFF
TRBV14	CASSQDVSGGPSDTQYF
TRBV4-2	CASARGSSQIETQYF